This TCR beta chain appears in the sequencing data of a study of blood T cell repertoires in COVID-19. The trim removed 5 bases at V and 2 bases at J, leaving 9 bases unmatched. Germline lookup yields CDR1 ENHRY and CDR2 SYGVKD. The CDR3 runs 16 residues. The protocol was immunoSEQ multiplex PCR, while the TCRdb copy is restricted to in-frame clones and leaves out a portion. The repertoire holds 180,000 or so clones, with 86% as singletons. The clonotype comes from a man aged 40-55 years with acute COVID-19. The chain is built from TRBV10-3 and TRBJ2-7, with 10 bases lining up with TRBD2. The sequencing input was PBMCs or T cells enriched from blood (not recorded which). The CDR3 loop is CAISRTAGGTTYEQYF. DNA for the CDR3: TGTGCCATCAGTAGAACAGCGGGGGGGACCACCTACGAGCAGTACTTC.